This T cell receptor (beta chain) was identified during a study of blood T cells in healthy people across ages. General study findings and limits: Naive T cell percentage strongly correlated with TCR beta diversity. Because sorting was not performed, PBMCs prevented conclusive naive versus antigen-experienced comparison.

A few counts support this clonotype. What it recognizes is unknown. Ranging in age from about 6 to 95, the donors were healthy Caucasian individuals from Russia. CDR1 is DFQATT, CDR2 SNEGSKA, per germline (reference sequence). V lost 3 bases and J lost 7; bases outside the gene matches: 4. This CDR3 has 12 amino acids. Through a sample-barcoded 5' primer and a J-beta primer mix, a second PCR was run for 7 to 11 cycles. TCRdb re-analysed the 5' RACE reads in MiXCR, keeping a single row per CDR3 protein. Of over 600,000 distinct CDR3 sequences detected, less than 60% appear once; the ten largest clones hold roughly 18%.

The chain combines TRBV20-1 with TRBJ2-5; 8 bases line up with TRBD1. Input material: blood. The clonotype was recovered from a man aged 80 or over in good health. The CDR3 DNA is TGCAGTGCTAGTTTACAGGGGGGGACCCAGTACTTC. Protein product: CSASLQGGTQYF.